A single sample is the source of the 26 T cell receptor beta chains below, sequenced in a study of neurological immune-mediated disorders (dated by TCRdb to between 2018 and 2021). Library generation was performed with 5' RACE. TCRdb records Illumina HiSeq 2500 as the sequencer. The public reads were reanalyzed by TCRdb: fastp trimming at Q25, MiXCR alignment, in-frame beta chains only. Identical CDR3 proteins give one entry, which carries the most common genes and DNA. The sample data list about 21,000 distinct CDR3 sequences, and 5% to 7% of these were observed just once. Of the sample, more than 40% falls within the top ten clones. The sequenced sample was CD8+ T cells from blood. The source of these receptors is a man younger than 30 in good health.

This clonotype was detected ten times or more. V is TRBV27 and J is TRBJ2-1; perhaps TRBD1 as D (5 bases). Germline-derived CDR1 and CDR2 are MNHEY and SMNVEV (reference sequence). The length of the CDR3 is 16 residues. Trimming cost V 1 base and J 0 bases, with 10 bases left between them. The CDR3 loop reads CASSLYDSYSYNEQFF. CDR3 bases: TGTGCCAGCAGTTTATACGACAGCTACTCCTACAATGAGCAGTTCTTC.

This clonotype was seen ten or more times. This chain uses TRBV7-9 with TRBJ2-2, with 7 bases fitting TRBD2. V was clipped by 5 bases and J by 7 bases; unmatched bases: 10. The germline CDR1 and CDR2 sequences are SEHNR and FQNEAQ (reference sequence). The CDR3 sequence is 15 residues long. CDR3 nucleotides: TGTGCCAGCAGCCACGGACTAGACGGAATCGGGGAGCTGTTTTTT. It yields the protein CASSHGLDGIGELFF.

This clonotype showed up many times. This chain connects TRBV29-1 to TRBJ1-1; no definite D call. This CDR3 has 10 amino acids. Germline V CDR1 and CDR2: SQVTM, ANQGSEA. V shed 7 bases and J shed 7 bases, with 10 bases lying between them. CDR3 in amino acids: CSGNGGEAFF. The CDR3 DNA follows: TGCAGCGGAAATGGTGGTGAAGCTTTCTTT. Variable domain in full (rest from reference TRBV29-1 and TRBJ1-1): SAVISQKPSRDICQRGTSLTIQCQVDSQVTMMFWYRQQPGQSLTLIATANQGSEATYESGFVIDKFPISRPNLTFSTLTVSNMSPEDSSIYLCSGNGGEAFFGQGTRLTVV.

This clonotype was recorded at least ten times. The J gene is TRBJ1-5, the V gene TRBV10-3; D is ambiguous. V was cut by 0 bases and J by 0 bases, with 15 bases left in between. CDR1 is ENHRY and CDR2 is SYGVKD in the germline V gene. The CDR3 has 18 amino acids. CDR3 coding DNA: TGTGCCATCAGTGAGTCGATAGTGGGCACCATTAGCAATCAGCCCCAGCATTTT. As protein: CAISESIVGTISNQPQHF.

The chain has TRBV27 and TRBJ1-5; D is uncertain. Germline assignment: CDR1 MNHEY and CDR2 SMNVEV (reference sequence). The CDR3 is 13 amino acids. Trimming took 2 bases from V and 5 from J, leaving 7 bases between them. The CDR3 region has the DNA TGTGCCAGCAGTTTAGCAGTTTATCAGCCCCAGCATTTT. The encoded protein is CASSLAVYQPQHF.

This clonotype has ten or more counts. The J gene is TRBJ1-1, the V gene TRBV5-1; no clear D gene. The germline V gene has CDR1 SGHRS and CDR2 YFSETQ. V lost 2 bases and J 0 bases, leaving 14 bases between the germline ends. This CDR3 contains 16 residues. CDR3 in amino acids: CASSFIGGRMNTEAFF. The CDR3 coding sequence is TGCGCCAGCAGCTTCATCGGTGGACGGATGAACACTGAAGCTTTCTTT.

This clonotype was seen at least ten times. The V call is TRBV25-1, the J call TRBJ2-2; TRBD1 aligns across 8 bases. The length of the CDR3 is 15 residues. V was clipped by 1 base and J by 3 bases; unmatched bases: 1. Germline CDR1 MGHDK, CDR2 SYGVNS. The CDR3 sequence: CASSESDRDTGELFF. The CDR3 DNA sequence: TGTGCCAGCAGTGAATCGGACAGGGACACCGGGGAGCTGTTTTTT.

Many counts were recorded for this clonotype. The DNA of the CDR3 is TGTGCCAGCTCAGGCAGGGACGGCTACACCTTC. Translated: CASSGRDGYTF. The chain is built from TRBV18 and TRBJ1-2; D perhaps matches TRBD1 (5 bases). Trimming cost V 5 bases and J 8 bases, with 9 bases left between them. Per germline, CDR1 KGHSH and CDR2 LQKENI. CDR3 length equals 11 residues. Complete variable domain (other parts from reference TRBV18 and TRBJ1-2): NAGVMQNPRHLVRRRGQEARLRCSPMKGHSHVYWYRQLPEEGLKFMVYLQKENIIDESGMPKERFSAEFPKEGPSILRIQQVVRGDSAAYFCASSGRDGYTFGSGTRLTVV.

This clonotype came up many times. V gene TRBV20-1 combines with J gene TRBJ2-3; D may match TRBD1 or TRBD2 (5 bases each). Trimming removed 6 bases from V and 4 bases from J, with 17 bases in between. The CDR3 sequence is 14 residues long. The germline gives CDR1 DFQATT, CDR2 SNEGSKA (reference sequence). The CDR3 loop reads CSAEEEVGPDTQYF. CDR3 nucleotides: TGCAGTGCCGAGGAGGAAGTGGGGCCAGATACGCAGTATTTT.

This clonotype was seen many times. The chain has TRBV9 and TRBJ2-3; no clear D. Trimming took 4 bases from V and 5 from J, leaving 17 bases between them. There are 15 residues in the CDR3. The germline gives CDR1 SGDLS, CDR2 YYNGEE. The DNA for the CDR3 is TGTGCCAGCAGCTTCATAACGGGTGGGGAAGATACGCAGTATTTT. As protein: CASSFITGGEDTQYF.

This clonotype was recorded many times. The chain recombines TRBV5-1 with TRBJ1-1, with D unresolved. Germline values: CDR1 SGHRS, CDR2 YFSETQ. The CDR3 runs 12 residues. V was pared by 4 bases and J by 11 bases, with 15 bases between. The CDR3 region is CASSATPTVAFF. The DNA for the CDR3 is TGCGCCAGCAGCGCCACTCCCACCGTCGCTTTCTTT.

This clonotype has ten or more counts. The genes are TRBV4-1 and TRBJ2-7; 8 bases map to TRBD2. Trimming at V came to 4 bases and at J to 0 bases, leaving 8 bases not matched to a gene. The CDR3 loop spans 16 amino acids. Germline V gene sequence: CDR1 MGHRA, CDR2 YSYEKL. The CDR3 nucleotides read TGCGCCAGCAGCCCCGGGGGGGGCACTGGCTCCTACGAGCAGTACTTC. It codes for CASSPGGGTGSYEQYF.

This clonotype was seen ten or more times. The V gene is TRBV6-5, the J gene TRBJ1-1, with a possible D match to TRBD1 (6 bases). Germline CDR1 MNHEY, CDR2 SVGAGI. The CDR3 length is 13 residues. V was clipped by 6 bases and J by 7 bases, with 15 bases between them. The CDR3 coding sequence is TGTGCCAGCAGCGCAGGGGTGAGATTTGAAGCTTTCTTT. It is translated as CASSAGVRFEAFF.

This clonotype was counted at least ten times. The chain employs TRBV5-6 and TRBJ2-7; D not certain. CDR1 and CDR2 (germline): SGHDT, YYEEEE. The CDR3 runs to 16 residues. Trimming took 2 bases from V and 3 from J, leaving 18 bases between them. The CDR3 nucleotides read TGTGCCAGCAGCTTAAAATCTGGCGGCAGGCGCTACGAGCAGTACTTC. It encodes CASSLKSGGRRYEQYF.

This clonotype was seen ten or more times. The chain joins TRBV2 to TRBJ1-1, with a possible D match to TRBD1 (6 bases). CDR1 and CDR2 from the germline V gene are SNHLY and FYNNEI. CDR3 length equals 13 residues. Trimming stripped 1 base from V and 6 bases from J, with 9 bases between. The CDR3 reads CASSEERGSEAFF. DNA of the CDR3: TGTGCCAGCAGTGAAGAAAGGGGGTCTGAAGCTTTCTTT.

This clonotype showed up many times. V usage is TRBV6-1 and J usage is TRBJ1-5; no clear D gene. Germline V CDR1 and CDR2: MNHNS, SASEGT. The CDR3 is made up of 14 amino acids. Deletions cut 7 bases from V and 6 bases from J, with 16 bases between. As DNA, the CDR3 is TGTGCCAGCACCCCGAGCGGGAGCGGTCAGCCCCAGCATTTT. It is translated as CASTPSGSGQPQHF.

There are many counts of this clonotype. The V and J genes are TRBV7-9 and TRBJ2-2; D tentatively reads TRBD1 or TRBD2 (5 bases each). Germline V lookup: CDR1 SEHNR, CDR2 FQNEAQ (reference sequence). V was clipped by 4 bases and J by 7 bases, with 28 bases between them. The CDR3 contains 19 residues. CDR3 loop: CASSSLATRGPGKVGELFF. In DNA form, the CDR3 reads TGTGCCAGCAGCTCTCTAGCCACGAGGGGCCCTGGAAAAGTCGGGGAGCTGTTTTTT.

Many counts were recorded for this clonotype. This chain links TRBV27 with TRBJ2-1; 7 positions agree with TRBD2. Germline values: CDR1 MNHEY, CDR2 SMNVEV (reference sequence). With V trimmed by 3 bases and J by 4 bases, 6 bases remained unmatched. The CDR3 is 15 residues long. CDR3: CASSFVAGPYNEQFF. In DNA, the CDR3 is TGTGCCAGCAGTTTTGTAGCGGGCCCTTACAATGAGCAGTTCTTC.

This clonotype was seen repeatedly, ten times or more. The DNA of the CDR3 is TGCGCCAGCAGCCCGGGGGGACAGACAGTCTATGGCTACACCTTC. The encoded protein is CASSPGGQTVYGYTF. The V gene is TRBV4-3, the J gene TRBJ1-2, with TRBD1 identical over 7 bases. This CDR3 is built from 15 residues. Trimming at V came to 4 bases and at J to 4 bases, leaving 9 bases not matched to a gene. Germline CDR1 and CDR2: LGHNA and YSLEER.

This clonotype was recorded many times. CDR3 bases: TGTGCCAGCAGCCCTAGTGGTATGAGGACCGTTAATGAGCAGTTCTTC. Encoded protein: CASSPSGMRTVNEQFF. V is TRBV9 and J is TRBJ2-1; D is uncertain. Trimming pared 4 bases from V and 7 bases from J, leaving 21 bases between. The CDR3 contains 16 residues. Germline V CDR1 and CDR2: SGDLS, YYNGEE. Variable domain in full (rest from reference TRBV9 and TRBJ2-1): DSGVTQTPKHLITATGQRVTLRCSPRSGDLSVYWYQQSLDQGLQFLIQYYNGEERAKGNILERFSAQQFPDLHSELNLSSLELGDSALYFCASSPSGMRTVNEQFFGPGTRLTVL.

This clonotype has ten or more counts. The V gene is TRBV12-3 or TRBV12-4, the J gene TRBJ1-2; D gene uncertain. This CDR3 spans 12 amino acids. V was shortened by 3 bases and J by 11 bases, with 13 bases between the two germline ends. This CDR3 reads CASSFISWEYTF. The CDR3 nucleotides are TGTGCCAGCAGTTTTATTAGTTGGGAATACACCTTC.

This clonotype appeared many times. The CDR3 loop reads CASSLAVSGAGELFF. The CDR3 DNA follows: TGCGCCAGCAGCTTGGCCGTTTCAGGGGCCGGGGAGCTGTTTTTT. The J gene is TRBJ2-2, the V gene TRBV5-1; tentative D call: TRBD1 (6 bases). Germline V lookup: CDR1 SGHRS, CDR2 YFSETQ. The germline V and J ends were trimmed by 0 bases and 6 bases, with 12 bases remaining between them. This CDR3 has 15 residues.

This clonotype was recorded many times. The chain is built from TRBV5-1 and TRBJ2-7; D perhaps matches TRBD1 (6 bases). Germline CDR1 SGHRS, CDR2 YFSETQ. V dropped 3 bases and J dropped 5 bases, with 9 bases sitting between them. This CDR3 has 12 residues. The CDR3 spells CASSWDNHEQYF. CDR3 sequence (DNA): TGCGCCAGCAGCTGGGACAACCACGAGCAGTACTTC.

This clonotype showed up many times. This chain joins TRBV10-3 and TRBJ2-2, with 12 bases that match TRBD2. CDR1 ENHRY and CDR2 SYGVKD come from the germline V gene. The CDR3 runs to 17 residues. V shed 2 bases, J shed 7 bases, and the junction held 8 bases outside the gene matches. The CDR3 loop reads CAISEALAGGQDGELFF. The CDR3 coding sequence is TGTGCCATCAGTGAGGCGCTAGCGGGGGGGCAAGACGGGGAGCTGTTTTTT.

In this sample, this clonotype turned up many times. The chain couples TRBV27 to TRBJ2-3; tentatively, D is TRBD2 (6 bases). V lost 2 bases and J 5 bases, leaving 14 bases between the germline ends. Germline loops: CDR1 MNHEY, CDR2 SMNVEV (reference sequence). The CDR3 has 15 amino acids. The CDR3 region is CASSLGSGVGDTQYF. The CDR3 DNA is TGTGCCAGCAGTTTAGGTTCGGGGGTAGGAGATACGCAGTATTTT.

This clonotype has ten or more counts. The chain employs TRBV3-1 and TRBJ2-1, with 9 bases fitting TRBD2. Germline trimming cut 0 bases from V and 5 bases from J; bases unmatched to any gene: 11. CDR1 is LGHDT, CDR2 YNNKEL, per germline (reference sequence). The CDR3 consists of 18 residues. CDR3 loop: CASSQDPLIAGAHNEQFF. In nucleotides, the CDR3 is TGTGCCAGCAGCCAAGATCCCCTTATAGCGGGGGCACACAATGAGCAGTTCTTC.